Presented here are 16 T cell receptor beta chains from one specimen sequenced in a study of OX40 agonist ivuxolimab in advanced cancers. Assay used: immunoSEQ multiplex PCR; TCRdb lists only in-frame clones, some missing. Among over 75,000 clones listed, roughly 89% were seen once. Sequences were derived from CD4+ or CD8+ T cells sorted from blood, sampled in a trial of the OX40 agonist ivuxolimab. The receptors come from an adult with an advanced solid tumor such as melanoma, head and neck, liver or kidney cancer.

The CDR3 sequence: CASSAITDTQYF. DNA of the CDR3: TGTGCCAGCAGTGCCATCACAGATACGCAGTATTTT. This chain joins TRBV27 and TRBJ2-3; D ambiguous. CDR3 length equals 12 residues. V shed 5 bases and J shed 2 bases, with 5 bases lying between them. The germline gives CDR1 MNHEY, CDR2 SMNVEV (reference sequence).

The chain carries TRBV15 and TRBJ2-2; D is tentatively TRBD1 or TRBD2 (5 bases each). The CDR3 consists of 18 residues. The V gene's germline CDR1 is LNHNV and CDR2 YYDKDF (reference sequence). Between the trimmed V and J ends, which lost 1 base and 0 bases, there was a span of 15 bases. CDR3 loop: CATSRGQLSGPNTGELFF. The CDR3 coding sequence is TGTGCCACCAGCAGAGGTCAGTTATCGGGACCGAACACCGGGGAGCTGTTTTTT. The full variable domain, completed using reference TRBV15 and TRBJ2-2, is DAMVIQNPRYQVTQFGKPVTLSCSQTLNHNVMYWYQQKSSQAPKLLFHYYDKDFNNEADTPDNFQSRRPNTSFCFLDIRSPGLGDTAMYLCATSRGQLSGPNTGELFFGEGSRLTVL.

This chain uses TRBV2 with TRBJ2-2; D possibly corresponds to TRBD2 (6 bases). Trimming removed 5 bases from V and 7 bases from J, with 17 bases in between. This CDR3 has 15 residues. Germline V gene lookup returns CDR1 SNHLY and CDR2 FYNNEI. CDR3 residues: CASSSGGAHIGELFF. DNA of the CDR3: TGTGCCAGCAGTAGCGGAGGGGCCCATATCGGGGAGCTGTTTTTT.

The J gene is TRBJ2-2, the V gene TRBV19; D is perhaps TRBD1 or TRBD2 (5 bases each). From germline, CDR1 is LNHDA and CDR2 SQIVND (reference sequence). CDR3 size: 16 residues. Trimming left V 3 bases short and J 6 bases short, with 17 bases between. The CDR3 is CASSISPGARAGELFF. The CDR3 DNA reads as TGTGCCAGTAGTATCTCCCCCGGGGCGAGGGCCGGGGAGCTGTTTTTT.

The chain joins TRBV25-1 to TRBJ2-5, with unresolved D. Deletions cut 4 bases from V and 4 bases from J, with 10 bases between. Germline V gives CDR1 MGHDK, CDR2 SYGVNS. This CDR3 has 13 residues. CDR3 coding DNA: TGTGCCAGCAGTGCTAATGAGCTAGAGACCCAGTACTTC. Encoded protein: CASSANELETQYF.

This chain links TRBV18 with TRBJ2-7; D is ambiguous. V lost 6 bases, J lost 4 bases, and 13 bases lay in between. The CDR3 has 13 amino acids. The germline CDR1 and CDR2 sequences are KGHSH and LQKENI. The CDR3 sequence is CASSPNSLYEQYF. The CDR3 DNA reads as TGTGCCAGCTCGCCCAATTCGTTATACGAGCAGTACTTC.

This chain joins TRBV7-9 and TRBJ2-5, with D tentatively TRBD1 (6 bases). The CDR3 consists of 15 residues. The V end lost 4 bases, the J end lost 1 base, and 13 bases lay between the germline ends. Germline CDR1 SEHNR, CDR2 FQNEAQ (reference sequence). CDR3 sequence (DNA): TGTGCCAGCAGCTCGACGACAGGCTTCCAAGAGACCCAGTACTTC. Protein sequence: CASSSTTGFQETQYF.

The chain couples TRBV6-1 to TRBJ2-2; 8 positions match TRBD2. V gave up 10 bases and J gave up 8 bases; unmatched junction bases: 15. CDR3 size: 15 residues. Germline V lookup: CDR1 MNHNS, CDR2 SASEGT. The CDR3 loop reads CATTGGARLIGELFF. The CDR3 region has the DNA TGTGCCACCACGGGAGGGGCTCGTCTCATTGGGGAGCTGTTTTTT.

The J gene is TRBJ1-2, the V gene TRBV4-1, with D hard to call. The CDR3 runs to 14 residues. Germline V gene data show CDR1 as MGHRA and CDR2 as YSYEKL. The ends were cut back, 0 bases at V and 1 base at J, with 6 bases in the middle. The CDR3 protein is CASSQDNINYGYTF. Here the CDR3 DNA reads TGCGCCAGCAGCCAAGATAATATTAACTATGGCTACACCTTC.

The CDR3 nucleotides read TGCGCCAGCAGCCTACAGATCTGGGATCAGCCCCAGCATTTT. This encodes CASSLQIWDQPQHF. This chain uses TRBV4-3 with TRBJ1-5, with no clear D. The germline gives CDR1 LGHNA, CDR2 YSLEER. This CDR3 is built from 14 residues. V lost 4 bases and J 5 bases, leaving 12 bases between the germline ends.

This sequence joins TRBV15 and TRBJ2-4; 9 nucleotides line up with TRBD1. This CDR3 is built from 15 residues. Trimming took 6 bases from V and 6 from J; bases not matched to a gene: 9. Germline V gives CDR1 LNHNV, CDR2 YYDKDF (reference sequence). CDR3 bases: TGTGCCACCAGTAGGAAGGGACAGGGACGAAACATTCAGTACTTC. It translates to CATSRKGQGRNIQYF.

This chain's CDR3 is CASSPEWTVRNSPLHF. The CDR3 nucleotides read TGTGCCAGCAGCCCCGAATGGACAGTGAGGAATTCACCCCTCCACTTT. V gene TRBV4-2 combines with J gene TRBJ1-6; D is possibly TRBD1 (6 bases). The V gene lost 4 bases and the J gene lost 7 bases, with 17 bases spanning the gap. Germline values: CDR1 LGHNA, CDR2 YNFKEQ. This CDR3 has 16 amino acids.

This chain links TRBV5-1 with TRBJ2-2, with 10 bases aligning to TRBD2. Germline V CDR1 and CDR2: SGHRS, YFSETQ. The V and J ends lost 4 bases and 0 bases, in that order; junction bases with no gene match: 3. The CDR3 loop spans 16 amino acids. The CDR3 spells CASSPGLASNTGELFF. CDR3 coding DNA: TGCGCCAGCAGCCCGGGACTAGCGTCGAACACCGGGGAGCTGTTTTTT.

This clone was observed once. The chain employs TRBV5-1 and TRBJ2-1, with 10 bases matching TRBD2. The germline V gene has CDR1 SGHRS and CDR2 YFSETQ. J was trimmed by 2 bases and V by 4 bases; bases with no gene match: 3. The CDR3 totals 15 residues. The CDR3 sequence is CASSQRGGPYNEQFF. The CDR3 region has the DNA TGCGCCAGCAGCCAGCGGGGGGGCCCCTACAATGAGCAGTTCTTC.

This chain connects TRBV20-1 to TRBJ2-5, with unresolved D. The germline V gene encodes CDR1 DFQATT and CDR2 SNEGSKA (reference sequence). The CDR3 runs 11 residues. With 1 base removed from V and 7 bases from J, the gap between germline ends came to 7 bases. The CDR3: CSARGQATQYF. In nucleotides, the CDR3 is TGCAGTGCTAGAGGGCAGGCGACCCAGTACTTC.

The CDR3 sequence: CAWKVGGGYGYTF. Written as DNA, the CDR3 is TGTGCCTGGAAAGTGGGGGGCGGATATGGCTACACCTTC. The chain has TRBV30 and TRBJ1-2; D possibly corresponds to TRBD1 (6 bases). The V end lost 4 bases, the J end lost 5 bases, and 14 bases lay between the germline ends. This CDR3 spans 13 amino acids. Germline V gives CDR1 GTSNPN, CDR2 SVGIG (reference sequence).